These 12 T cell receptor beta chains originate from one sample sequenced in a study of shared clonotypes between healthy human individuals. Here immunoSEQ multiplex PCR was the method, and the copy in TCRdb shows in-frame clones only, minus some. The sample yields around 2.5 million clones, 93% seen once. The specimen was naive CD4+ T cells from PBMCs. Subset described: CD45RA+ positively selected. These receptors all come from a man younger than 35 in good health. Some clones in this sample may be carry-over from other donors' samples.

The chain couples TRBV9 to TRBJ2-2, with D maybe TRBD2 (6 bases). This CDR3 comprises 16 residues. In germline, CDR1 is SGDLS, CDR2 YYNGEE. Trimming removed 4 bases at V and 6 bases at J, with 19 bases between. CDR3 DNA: TGTGCCAGCAGCCCCCTTTGCCGGGAGCTAGCCGGGGAGCTGTTTTTT. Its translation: CASSPLCRELAGELFF.

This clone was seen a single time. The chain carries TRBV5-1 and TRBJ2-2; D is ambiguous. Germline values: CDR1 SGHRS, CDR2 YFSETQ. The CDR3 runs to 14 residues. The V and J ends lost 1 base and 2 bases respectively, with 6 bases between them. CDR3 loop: CASSLSINTGELFF. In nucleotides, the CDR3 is TGCGCCAGCAGCTTGTCCATAAACACCGGGGAGCTGTTTTTT.

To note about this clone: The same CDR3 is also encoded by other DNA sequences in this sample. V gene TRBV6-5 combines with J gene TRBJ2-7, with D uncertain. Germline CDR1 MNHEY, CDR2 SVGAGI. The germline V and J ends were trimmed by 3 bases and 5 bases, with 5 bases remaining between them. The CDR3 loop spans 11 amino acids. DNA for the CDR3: TGTGCCAGCAGTTATCTGCACGAGCAGTACTTC. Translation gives CASSYLHEQYF.

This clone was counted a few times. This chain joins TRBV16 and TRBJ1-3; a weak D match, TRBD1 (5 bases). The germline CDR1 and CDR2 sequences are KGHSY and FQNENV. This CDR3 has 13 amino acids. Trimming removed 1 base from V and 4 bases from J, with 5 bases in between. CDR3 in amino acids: CASSQYRGNTIYF. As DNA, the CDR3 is TGTGCCAGCAGCCAATACAGGGGAAACACCATATATTTT.

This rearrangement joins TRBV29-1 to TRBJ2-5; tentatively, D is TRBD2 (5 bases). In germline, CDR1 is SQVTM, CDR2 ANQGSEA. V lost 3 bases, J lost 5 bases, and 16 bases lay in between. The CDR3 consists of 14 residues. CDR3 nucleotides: TGCAGCGTTGAGGAAAGGGAGAGGAGGGAGACCCAGTACTTC. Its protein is CSVEERERRETQYF.

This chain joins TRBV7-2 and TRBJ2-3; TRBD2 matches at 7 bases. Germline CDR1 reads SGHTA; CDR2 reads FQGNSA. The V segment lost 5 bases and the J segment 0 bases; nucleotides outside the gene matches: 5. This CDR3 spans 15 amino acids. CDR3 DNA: TGTGCCAGCAGCCGTATGGGGGGGAGCACAGATACGCAGTATTTT. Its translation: CASSRMGGSTDTQYF.

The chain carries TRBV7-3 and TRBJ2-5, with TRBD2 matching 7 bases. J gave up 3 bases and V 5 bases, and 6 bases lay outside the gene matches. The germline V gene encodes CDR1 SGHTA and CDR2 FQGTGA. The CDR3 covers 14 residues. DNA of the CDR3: TGTGCCAGCAGCACCCGGGGAGGGGAAGAGACCCAGTACTTC. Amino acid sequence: CASSTRGGEETQYF.

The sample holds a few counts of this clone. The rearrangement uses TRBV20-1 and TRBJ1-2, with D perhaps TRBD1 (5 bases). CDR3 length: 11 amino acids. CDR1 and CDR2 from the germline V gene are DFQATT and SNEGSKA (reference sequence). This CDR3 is CSVGTGYGYTF. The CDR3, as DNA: TGCAGCGTGGGAACAGGCTATGGCTACACCTTC.

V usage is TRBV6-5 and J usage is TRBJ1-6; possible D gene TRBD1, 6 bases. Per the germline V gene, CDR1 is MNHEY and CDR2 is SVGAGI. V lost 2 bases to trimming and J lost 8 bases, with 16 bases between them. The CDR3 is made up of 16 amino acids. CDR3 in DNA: TGTGCCAGCAGTTACGAAACAACAGGGATTGATTCACCCCTCCACTTT. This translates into CASSYETTGIDSPLHF.

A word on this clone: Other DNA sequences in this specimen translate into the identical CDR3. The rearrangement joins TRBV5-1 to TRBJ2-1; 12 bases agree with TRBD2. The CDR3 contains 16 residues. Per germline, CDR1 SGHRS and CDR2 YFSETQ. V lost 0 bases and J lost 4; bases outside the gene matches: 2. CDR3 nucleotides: TGCGCCAGCAGCTTGGGTGGACTAGCGGGATACAATGAGCAGTTCTTC. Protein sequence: CASSLGGLAGYNEQFF.

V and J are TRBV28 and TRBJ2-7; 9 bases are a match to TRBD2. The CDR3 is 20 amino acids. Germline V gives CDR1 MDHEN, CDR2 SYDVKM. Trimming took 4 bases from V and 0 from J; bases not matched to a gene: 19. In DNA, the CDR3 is TGTGCCAGCAGTTCAAGTCCCTCTGGCAGCGGGAGGACCCGCTCCTACGAGCAGTACTTC. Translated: CASSSSPSGSGRTRSYEQYF.

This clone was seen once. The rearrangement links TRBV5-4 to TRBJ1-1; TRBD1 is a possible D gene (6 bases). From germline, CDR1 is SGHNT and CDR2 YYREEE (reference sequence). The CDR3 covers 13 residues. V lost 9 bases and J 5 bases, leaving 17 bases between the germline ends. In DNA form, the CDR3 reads TGTGCCATCCGGGGGCCTGGAGGGACTGAAGCTTTCTTT. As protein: CAIRGPGGTEAFF.